The clone carrying this T cell receptor beta chain showed up just a few times. The antigen is not known. CDR1 is MNHEY and CDR2 is SMNVEV in the germline V gene (reference sequence). The length of the CDR3 is 19 residues. Trimming took 3 bases from V and 3 from J, leaving 24 bases between them. The data belong to a study of vaccination effects on CD4 cells after COVID-19. Study-wide background: A median of 72 days separated the second dose and sampling.

Only in-frame clones appear in the TCRdb table, and some are missing; sequencing was by immunoSEQ multiplex PCR. This table holds about 45,000 clones, 55% to 75% found once. Following a roughly 9-day culture, CD4+ T cells were purified. Participants got two doses of BNT162b2 or mRNA-1273 vaccine. Cultures had half their medium replaced with IL-2 medium on days 3 and 7. Points from the study as a whole: Early post-infection timepoints were absent, and convalescent patients were few. Researchers report that only 1 of 255 vaccine-induced clones in healthy vaccinees cross-reacted with common cold coronaviruses.

The TCR sequence derives from a human donor who received a COVID-19 vaccine. The chain couples TRBV27 to TRBJ1-5; tentatively, D is TRBD1 (6 bases). The source material was CD4+ T cells from PBMCs cultured without peptide, sampled after COVID-19 vaccination. The CDR3 DNA reads TGTGCCAGCAGTTTCCGATCCCCCGGTGGGGACACCTACAATCAGCCCCAGCATTTT. Its protein product is CASSFRSPGGDTYNQPQHF.